The present T cell receptor (beta chain) was sequenced within a study of T cell changes during pregnancy in multiple sclerosis (dated by TCRdb to between 2017 and 2020). About the study as a whole: The study looked at changes in the T cell repertoire across pregnancy in women with multiple sclerosis.

As for this clone: Its antigen has not been determined. No much larger clone exists at a distance of one base, and base qualities are not known.

Including cysteine and phenylalanine, the CDR3 has 15 amino acids. The DNA shown is the 45-base CDR3, in frame from base 1. V and J are trimmed by 4 bases and 3 bases, and the gene matches miss 7 bases of the junction. As encoded in the germline V gene, CDR1 is SGHTA while CDR2 is FQGTGA. Libraries were constructed by the immunoSEQ multiplex PCR assay. Imported from immuneACCESS, the table was reduced by TCRdb to in-frame sequences with V and J called. These copies leave out some clones; in studies compared against another copy, an unresolved V gene accounts for under half, and the cause of the remainder is not known. This sample holds about 47,000 clones; around 89% were observed only once. Roughly 8.5% of the sample rests with the top ten.

This specimen was CD8+ T cells from peripheral blood mononuclear cells, taken in the second trimester of pregnancy. This sequence uses TRBV7-3 and TRBJ2-3; 7 central bases correspond to TRBD2. The sequence derives from a female donor with multiple sclerosis, enrolled in a pregnancy study. The DNA is as follows: TGTGCCAGCAGCTCGGGGCGGGAGAAAACAGATACGCAGTATTTT. It encodes CASSSGREKTDTQYF.